Listed here are 23 T cell receptor beta chains from one sample, sequenced in a study of immune cell composition in non-small cell lung cancer. Assay: immunoSEQ multiplex PCR; the TCRdb copy retains only in-frame clones and omits some. This table has some 3,500 clones, about 83% appearing once. Input material: lung tumor tissue. Receptors originate from a human donor with non-small cell lung cancer.

This clone was detected once. The V and J genes are TRBV29-1 and TRBJ2-1; D is ambiguous. V dropped 6 bases and J dropped 12 bases, with 15 bases sitting between them. Looked up from germline, CDR1 is SQVTM and CDR2 is ANQGSEA. The CDR3 contains 11 residues. As DNA, the CDR3 is TGCAGCGTCCGCACGAACTATGGGCAGTTCTTC. Translating gives CSVRTNYGQFF.

The V gene is TRBV14, the J gene TRBJ1-5, with D hard to call. In germline, CDR1 is SGHDN, CDR2 FVKESK. The germline V and J ends were trimmed by 5 bases and 4 bases, with 9 bases remaining between them. The CDR3 sequence is 13 residues long. DNA for the CDR3: TGTGCCAGCAGCGTGGGCCCTAATCAGCCCCAGCATTTT. This translates into CASSVGPNQPQHF.

The rearrangement joins TRBV7-6 to TRBJ2-5; 8 nucleotides agree with TRBD1. Trimming took 0 bases from V and 3 from J; bases not matched to a gene: 0. Germline CDR1 is SGHVS and CDR2 is FNYEAQ. There are 14 residues in the CDR3. CDR3 sequence (DNA): TGTGCCAGCAGCTTAGCGGACAGGGAAGAGACCCAGTACTTC. This codes for CASSLADREETQYF.

By sample fraction, this clone is medium-sized (0.01 to 0.1%). The J gene is TRBJ1-1, the V gene TRBV18; a weak D match, TRBD1 (6 bases). Germline V gives CDR1 KGHSH, CDR2 LQKENI. Trimming left V 3 bases short and J 8 bases short, with 16 bases between. The CDR3 covers 14 residues. Here the CDR3 reads CASSPEMGAQEAFF. Here the CDR3 DNA reads TGTGCCAGCTCACCTGAAATGGGGGCGCAAGAAGCTTTCTTT.

The CDR3 nucleotides read TGTGCCAGCAGACTACATAGCAATCAGCCCCAGCATTTT. Protein sequence: CASRLHSNQPQHF. The rearrangement joins TRBV6-6 to TRBJ1-5; D gene uncertain. The CDR3 length is 13 residues. From germline, CDR1 is MNHNY and CDR2 SVGAGI (reference sequence). The germline V and J ends were trimmed by 6 bases and 0 bases, with 6 bases remaining between them.

The chain links TRBV29-1 to TRBJ2-2; the D is unclear. Deletions cut 4 bases from V and 0 bases from J, with 6 bases between. CDR1 and CDR2 (germline): SQVTM, ANQGSEA. CDR3 length equals 13 residues. CDR3 bases: TGCAGCGTTGGAGTCACGAACACCGGGGAGCTGTTTTTT. Protein sequence: CSVGVTNTGELFF.

In regard to this clone: One end of the junction is discordant with germline, which a read error may explain. The V call is TRBV5-6, the J call TRBJ1-6, with D unclear. The germline V gene has CDR1 SGHDT and CDR2 YYEEEE. There are 15 residues in the CDR3. The CDR3 sequence: CASSLTVSHNSPLHF. The CDR3 coding sequence is TGTGCCAGCAGCTTGACAGTCTCCCATAATTCACCCCTCCACTTT.

This chain connects TRBV7-3 to TRBJ2-1, with TRBD2 as a possible D gene (5 bases). The CDR3 is 12 amino acids. The ends were cut back, 4 bases at V and 6 bases at J, with 7 bases in the middle. Germline V lookup: CDR1 SGHTA, CDR2 FQGTGA. The CDR3 is CASSSEGNEQFF. The CDR3 DNA sequence: TGTGCCAGCAGCTCAGAGGGCAATGAGCAGTTCTTC.

The chain recombines TRBV10-1 with TRBJ1-2, with D tentatively TRBD1 (5 bases). Trimming stripped 6 bases from V and 4 bases from J, with 12 bases between. CDR1 WNHNN and CDR2 SYGVQD come from the germline V gene (reference sequence). The CDR3 length is 13 residues. The CDR3 loop reads CASSPGHLYGYTF. The CDR3 DNA reads as TGCGCCAGCAGCCCCGGACATCTCTATGGCTACACCTTC.

The rearrangement links TRBV11-2 to TRBJ2-5; D may be TRBD2 (7 bases). V lost 5 bases to trimming and J lost 2 bases, with 12 bases between them. The CDR3 consists of 14 residues. Germline assignment: CDR1 SGHAT and CDR2 FQNNGV. The chain's CDR3 is CASSGGALQETQYF. CDR3 nucleotide sequence: TGTGCCAGCAGCGGGGGGGCCCTACAAGAGACCCAGTACTTC.

This chain uses TRBV6-1 with TRBJ1-3; D remains unclear. CDR1 and CDR2 from the germline V gene are MNHNS and SASEGT. This CDR3 has 15 residues. Trimming left V 1 base short and J 1 base short, with 8 bases between. The chain's CDR3 is CASSEVGVSGNTIYF. In DNA form, the CDR3 reads TGTGCCAGCAGTGAAGTCGGGGTATCTGGAAACACCATATATTTT.

The chain has TRBV18 and TRBJ2-7; D not resolved. V dropped 1 base and J dropped 0 bases, with 7 bases sitting between them. Germline CDR1 is KGHSH and CDR2 is LQKENI. This CDR3 spans 14 amino acids. CDR3 sequence reads: CASSPLSSSYEQYF. CDR3 DNA: TGTGCCAGCTCACCACTGTCGTCCTCCTACGAGCAGTACTTC.

The chain uses TRBV19 and TRBJ2-4, with D perhaps matching TRBD1 (6 bases). The CDR3 loop spans 15 amino acids. Per the germline V gene, CDR1 is LNHDA and CDR2 is SQIVND (reference sequence). The ends were cut back, 7 bases at V and 2 bases at J, with 15 bases in the middle. CDR3 DNA: TGTGCCAGTACTCCTGGGGGCGGTACCAAAAACATTCAGTACTTC. It encodes CASTPGGGTKNIQYF.

The chain is built from TRBV9 and TRBJ2-3; 15 bases fit TRBD2. The CDR3 length is 16 residues. CDR1 and CDR2 from the germline V gene are SGDLS and YYNGEE. Trimming removed 0 bases from V and 7 bases from J; junction bases left unmatched: 3. CDR3 sequence (DNA): TGTGCCAGCAGCGTAGCCGGACTAGCGGGGGGGCATACGCAGTATTTT. Translated: CASSVAGLAGGHTQYF.

This clone was detected once. V and J are TRBV5-1 and TRBJ1-3; the D is unclear. Germline lookup yields CDR1 SGHRS and CDR2 YFSETQ. Trimming removed 0 bases from V and 0 bases from J, with 7 bases in between. The CDR3 spans 15 residues. The CDR3: CASSLDGNSGNTIYF. The CDR3 nucleotides read TGCGCCAGCAGCTTGGACGGGAACTCTGGAAACACCATATATTTT.

This rearrangement joins TRBV7-6 to TRBJ1-1; D uncertain. With 5 bases removed from V and 0 bases from J, the gap between germline ends came to 16 bases. There are 16 residues in the CDR3. The germline V gene encodes CDR1 SGHVS and CDR2 FNYEAQ. Here the CDR3 DNA reads TGTGCCAGCAGCCCCCTGGCGGTGGGTTTGAACACTGAAGCTTTCTTT. This codes for CASSPLAVGLNTEAFF.

V is TRBV27 and J is TRBJ1-2; D remains ambiguous. V shed 3 bases and J shed 0 bases, with 11 bases lying between them. In germline, CDR1 is MNHEY, CDR2 SMNVEV (reference sequence). The CDR3 loop spans 15 amino acids. CDR3 bases: TGTGCCAGCAGTTTTGGCACCGACTCTAACTATGGCTACACCTTC. Protein product: CASSFGTDSNYGYTF.

This CDR3 reads CASSISQGDGQPQHF. The CDR3 nucleotides read TGTGCCAGTAGTATAAGCCAGGGTGACGGGCAGCCCCAGCATTTT. J is TRBJ1-5 and V is TRBV19; maybe TRBD1 (5 bases). The V gene lost 2 bases and the J gene lost 7 bases, with 15 bases spanning the gap. The germline CDR1 and CDR2 sequences are LNHDA and SQIVND (reference sequence). The CDR3 spans 15 residues. Combining the CDR3 with reference TRBV19 and TRBJ1-5 gives the whole variable domain DGGITQSPKYLFRKEGQNVTLSCEQNLNHDAMYWYRQDPGQGLRLIYYSQIVNDFQKGDIAEGYSVSREKKESFPLTVTSAQKNPTAFYLCASSISQGDGQPQHFGDGTRLSIL.

The chain is built from TRBV29-1 and TRBJ1-5, with D tentatively TRBD1 (6 bases). The ends were cut back, 7 bases at V and 4 bases at J, with 14 bases in the middle. Germline CDR1 reads SQVTM; CDR2 reads ANQGSEA. This CDR3 has 13 residues. The DNA of the CDR3 is TGCAGCGCTACCGCAGGGGTGAATCAGCCCCAGCATTTT. Encoded protein: CSATAGVNQPQHF.

The CDR3 is CAISESGQGIAKNIQYF. In nucleotides, the CDR3 is TGTGCCATCAGTGAGTCGGGACAGGGGATAGCCAAAAACATTCAGTACTTC. This chain connects TRBV10-3 to TRBJ2-4; 10 bases align to TRBD1. V lost 0 bases to trimming and J lost 0 bases; unmatched junction nucleotides: 2. The CDR3 spans 17 residues. Germline V gene sequence: CDR1 ENHRY, CDR2 SYGVKD.

CDR3 protein: CASSSGRGYGYTF. The CDR3 DNA reads as TGTGCCAGCTCATCCGGACGAGGGTATGGCTACACCTTC. The rearrangement links TRBV18 to TRBJ1-2; unclear D gene. Trimming shortened V by 5 bases and J by 5 bases, and 12 bases separated the two germline ends. Per the germline V gene, CDR1 is KGHSH and CDR2 is LQKENI. The CDR3 covers 13 residues.

The rearrangement links TRBV5-1 to TRBJ1-2, with TRBD1 as a possible D gene (5 bases). Germline lookup yields CDR1 SGHRS and CDR2 YFSETQ. The CDR3 covers 15 residues. V dropped 1 base and J dropped 7 bases, with 17 bases sitting between them. The CDR3 spells CASSLPLGGEVGYTF. The CDR3 DNA reads as TGCGCCAGCAGCTTGCCCCTGGGAGGGGAGGTTGGCTACACCTTC.

The chain employs TRBV4-3 and TRBJ1-2; TRBD1 agrees at 8 bases. J was trimmed by 6 bases and V by 4 bases; bases with no gene match: 7. This CDR3 contains 14 residues. CDR1 is LGHNA, CDR2 YSLEER, per germline. CDR3 nucleotides: TGCGCCAGCAGCCTTGGGACAGGAGGGGATGGCTACACCTTC. Residues: CASSLGTGGDGYTF.